The source of this TCR beta chain is a study of cytomegalovirus exposure and HLA in healthy donors. This clone was recorded once. CDR1 is MNHNY, CDR2 SVGAGI, per germline (reference sequence). V shed 6 bases and J shed 0 bases, with 6 bases lying between them. The CDR3 is 13 residues long. 13 Jbeta primers and 60 Vbeta primers were used for the PCR. Authors' processing steps: The authors later counted tens of millions of unique TCR beta chains, some 12 million of them shared. Some clones are missing from TCRdb's copy, which holds only in-frame ones; the method was immunoSEQ multiplex PCR. V, J and clone size are those of that table, while D and trimming were read from the DNA. The sample yields 130,000 to 150,000 clones, about 74% seen once.

Material for sequencing was PBMCs. J is TRBJ1-5 and V is TRBV6-6; D call uncertain. The clonotype originates from a man aged 18 to 35 in good health and CMV-seropositive. The DNA for the CDR3 is TGTGCCAGCAGCTCCTATAGCAATCAGCCCCAGCATTTT. It specifies CASSSYSNQPQHF.